The next 19 T cell receptor beta chains were all read from a single sample in a study of blood T cell repertoires in COVID-19. Clones were read by immunoSEQ multiplex PCR, and TCRdb kept only the in-frame ones, dropping some. The sample records 85,000 to 90,000 clones, approximately 78% being singletons. The sample comprised peripheral blood. The receptors shown here come from a woman aged 80 or over with acute or convalescent COVID-19.

The chain is built from TRBV18 and TRBJ1-3; D might be TRBD1 (5 bases). CDR3 size: 16 residues. Germline CDR1 reads KGHSH; CDR2 reads LQKENI. V lost 3 bases, J lost 0 bases, and 12 bases lay in between. The CDR3 DNA is TGTGCCAGCTCACCCCTACAGGAGAGCTCTGGAAACACCATATATTTT. It specifies CASSPLQESSGNTIYF.

The gene calls are TRBV18 and TRBJ1-3; 7 bases line up with TRBD1. There are 18 residues in the CDR3. V lost 1 base and J lost 0; bases outside the gene matches: 9. CDR1 and CDR2 (germline): KGHSH, LQKENI. In DNA form, the CDR3 reads TGTGCCAGCTCACCACAGGCATCGACAGGGAGCTCTGGAAACACCATATATTTT. This translates into CASSPQASTGSSGNTIYF. The full variable domain, in which reference TRBV18 and TRBJ1-3 provide the parts outside the CDR3, is NAGVMQNPRHLVRRRGQEARLRCSPMKGHSHVYWYRQLPEEGLKFMVYLQKENIIDESGMPKERFSAEFPKEGPSILRIQQVVRGDSAAYFCASSPQASTGSSGNTIYFGEGSWLTVV.

This clone showed up just once. This chain uses TRBV10-3 with TRBJ1-4; D gene uncertain. Germline V CDR1 and CDR2: ENHRY, SYGVKD. Trimming left V 10 bases short and J 7 bases short, with 19 bases between. CDR3 length: 14 residues. The CDR3 DNA follows: TGTGCCACCACCGCTTCTACTTCGGGTGAAAAACTGTTTTTT. It encodes CATTASTSGEKLFF.

In this sample, this clone turned up once. The rearrangement joins TRBV10-3 to TRBJ2-1; 12 bases map to TRBD2. The CDR3 has 17 amino acids. Germline V CDR1 and CDR2: ENHRY, SYGVKD. Unmatched junction bases numbered 10, after V lost 5 bases and J lost 5 bases. The CDR3 region has the DNA TGTGCCATCAGTTTCCTAGCGGGAGGGCCGGTACACAATGAGCAGTTCTTC. Translating gives CAISFLAGGPVHNEQFF.

This clone appeared a few times. CDR3 amino acids: CASSATSGISTDTQYF. CDR3 bases: TGTGCCAGCAGCGCGACTAGCGGGATTAGCACAGATACGCAGTATTTT. The genes are TRBV2 and TRBJ2-3; 11 nucleotides match TRBD2. The CDR3 contains 16 residues. The germline CDR1 and CDR2 sequences are SNHLY and FYNNEI. J lost 0 bases, V lost 6 bases, and 5 bases had no gene match.

This rearrangement joins TRBV11-2 to TRBJ2-7; the match to TRBD2 covers 11 bases. Losses at the gene ends were 5 bases for V and 3 bases for J; bases not matched to a gene: 9. CDR1 and CDR2 from the germline V gene are SGHAT and FQNNGV. CDR3 length equals 16 residues. The CDR3: CASSIRGTSGYYEQYF. CDR3 DNA sequence: TGTGCCAGCAGCATCCGAGGGACTAGCGGATACTACGAGCAGTACTTC.

This clone is a singleton in its sample. The J gene is TRBJ2-1, the V gene TRBV5-1, with 9 bases identical to TRBD1. Trimming took 9 bases from V and 4 from J; bases not matched to a gene: 11. The CDR3 runs to 15 residues. The germline gives CDR1 SGHRS, CDR2 YFSETQ. Here the CDR3 reads CATNPGTGTYNEQFF. The CDR3 coding sequence is TGCGCCACTAATCCCGGGACAGGGACGTACAATGAGCAGTTCTTC.

The chain combines TRBV15 with TRBJ2-3; 9 bases are shared with TRBD1. The CDR3 has 15 residues. Germline trimming cut 3 bases from V and 0 bases from J; bases unmatched to any gene: 1. Germline V CDR1 and CDR2: LNHNV, YYDKDF (reference sequence). In DNA, the CDR3 is TGTGCCACCAGCAGGGGGACAGGGAGCACAGATACGCAGTATTTT. Translation: CATSRGTGSTDTQYF.

The chain is built from TRBV24-1 and TRBJ2-7; 13 nucleotides match TRBD2. The germline V gene has CDR1 KGHDR and CDR2 SFDVKD. With 4 bases clipped from V and 7 bases from J, the junction kept 15 bases outside the gene matches. The CDR3 spans 18 residues. DNA of the CDR3: TGTGCCACCAGTGACTCAGGACTAGCGGGAGAATCTCTGGGGGAGCAGTACTTC. As protein: CATSDSGLAGESLGEQYF.

The genes are TRBV10-1 and TRBJ2-7; a possible D gene is TRBD1 (5 bases). The CDR3 covers 14 residues. V lost 8 bases, J lost 3 bases, and 17 bases lay in between. CDR1 is WNHNN and CDR2 is SYGVQD in the germline V gene (reference sequence). The CDR3 sequence is CASGAGNRFYEQYF. CDR3 in DNA: TGCGCCAGCGGGGCCGGCAACCGATTCTACGAGCAGTACTTC.

This clone was counted a single time. The chain uses TRBV19 and TRBJ1-2; 10 nucleotides align to TRBD1. The CDR3 is 16 residues long. V lost 4 bases to trimming and J lost 6 bases; unmatched junction nucleotides: 11. Germline assignment: CDR1 LNHDA and CDR2 SQIVND (reference sequence). The CDR3 here is CASSNPPGQGVHGYTF. In DNA form, the CDR3 reads TGTGCCAGTAGTAACCCCCCCGGACAGGGGGTTCATGGCTACACCTTC.

The chain carries TRBV5-1 and TRBJ2-5; TRBD2 agrees at 9 bases. There are 15 residues in the CDR3. V dropped 5 bases and J dropped 4; count of bases not matched to a gene: 9. Per germline, CDR1 SGHRS and CDR2 YFSETQ. The CDR3 nucleotides read TGCGCCAGCAGTTTCCAGCGGGAGGCCGGAGAGACCCAGTACTTC. Encoded protein: CASSFQREAGETQYF.

The rearrangement links TRBV5-1 to TRBJ1-3; 7 bases match TRBD1. This CDR3 is built from 16 residues. With 4 bases clipped from V and 0 bases from J, the junction kept 7 bases outside the gene matches. Germline loops: CDR1 SGHRS, CDR2 YFSETQ. This CDR3 reads CASSQLGQNSGNTIYF. The CDR3 DNA reads as TGCGCCAGCAGCCAGTTGGGACAGAACTCTGGAAACACCATATATTTT. The full variable domain, its missing parts supplied by reference TRBV5-1 and TRBJ1-3, is KAGVTQTPRYLIKTRGQQVTLSCSPISGHRSVSWYQQTPGQGLQFLFEYFSETQRNKGNFPGRFSGRQFSNSRSEMNVSTLELGDSALYLCASSQLGQNSGNTIYFGEGSWLTVV.

The chain links TRBV14 to TRBJ2-1; perhaps TRBD1 as D (6 bases). The CDR3 contains 13 residues. CDR1 and CDR2 from the germline V gene are SGHDN and FVKESK. V dropped 4 bases and J dropped 9 bases, with 13 bases sitting between them. For the CDR3, the DNA is TGTGCCAGCAGCCCAAGACAGGTTGGTGAGCAGTTCTTC. This translates into CASSPRQVGEQFF.

The chain links TRBV28 to TRBJ1-4, with TRBD1 as a possible D gene (6 bases). The V end lost 7 bases, the J end lost 8 bases, and 11 bases lay between the germline ends. The CDR3 is 12 amino acids. The V gene's germline CDR1 is MDHEN and CDR2 SYDVKM. The DNA for the CDR3 is TGTGCCAGCAAATCAGGGGAGGAAAAACTGTTTTTT. The encoded protein is CASKSGEEKLFF.

The chain has TRBV6-5 and TRBJ1-1, with D hard to call. V was clipped by 0 bases and J by 6 bases, with 2 bases between them. Germline values: CDR1 MNHEY, CDR2 SVGAGI. This CDR3 region has 11 residues. CDR3 sequence: CASSYSSEAFF. The CDR3 coding sequence is TGTGCCAGCAGTTACTCCTCTGAAGCTTTCTTT.

This chain uses TRBV27 with TRBJ1-1, with 9 nucleotides matching TRBD1. Germline V gene lookup returns CDR1 MNHEY and CDR2 SMNVEV (reference sequence). This CDR3 is 17 amino acids long. V shed 7 bases, J shed 0 bases, and the junction held 12 bases outside the gene matches. The CDR3 is CASIGTGGSWMNTEAFF. In nucleotides, the CDR3 is TGTGCCAGCATTGGCACAGGGGGCAGCTGGATGAACACTGAAGCTTTCTTT.

The V gene is TRBV5-6, the J gene TRBJ2-5; TRBD1 aligns across 8 bases. This CDR3 is built from 14 residues. The junction had 4 bases not matched to a gene; V was cut back by 4 bases and J by 2 bases. Looked up from germline, CDR1 is SGHDT and CDR2 is YYEEEE. The CDR3 bases are TGTGCCAGCAGCCTGACAGGGGTTCAAGAGACCCAGTACTTC. This codes for CASSLTGVQETQYF.

This rearrangement joins TRBV4-1 to TRBJ2-1; TRBD1 might be the D (6 bases). V lost 1 base, J lost 3 bases, and 16 bases lay in between. The CDR3 extends over 17 amino acids. In germline, CDR1 is MGHRA, CDR2 YSYEKL. The CDR3, as DNA: TGCGCCAGCAGCCAAGCGGGTACAGGGATTCTCTACAATGAGCAGTTCTTC. Its protein is CASSQAGTGILYNEQFF.